This T cell receptor (beta chain) was sequenced during a study of cytomegalovirus exposure and HLA in healthy donors. Notes on the study in general: The study flagged about 150 TCR beta chains as cytomegalovirus-associated.

CDR1 and CDR2 from the germline V gene are LNHDA and SQIVND (reference sequence). The CDR3 is 13 amino acids. Trimming shortened V by 5 bases and J by 5 bases, and 13 bases separated the two germline ends. For this clone: The antigen is not known.

The assay was immunoSEQ multiplex PCR, and TCRdb's table has in-frame clones only and misses some. In the table there are roughly 130,000 clones, 85% to 90% of which are singletons. The TCR was taken from a man aged 30-40 years in good health and CMV-seronegative. Sequencing was carried out using PBMCs. The rearrangement joins TRBV19 to TRBJ2-7; no clear D gene. As DNA, the CDR3 is TGTGCCAGTAGTCCTGGTTTGATAGACGAGCAGTACTTC. The encoded protein is CASSPGLIDEQYF.